Reported below is one TCR beta chain. V trimming: 3 bases; J trimming: 5 bases; junction bases outside the gene matches: 13. The CDR3 covers 16 residues. The V gene's germline CDR1 is MNHEY and CDR2 SMNVEV (reference sequence). The record originates from a study of blood T cell repertoires in COVID-19. Study at large: The cDNA or gDNA used as material had been derived from T cells, B-cell-depleted T cells, or PBMCs.

Original methodology: Reference gene primers were amplified, and this amplification served to estimate nucleated cell counts. The data were produced by immunoSEQ multiplex PCR, yet TCRdb's version contains in-frame clones alone and is incomplete. D and trimming were read from the DNA, whereas the V and J calls and clone size are those reported in that table. The data show approximately 220,000 clones, 86% seen once. This sequence joins TRBV27 and TRBJ2-7; TRBD1 matches at 7 bases. The TCR comes from a man aged 50 to 60 with acute or convalescent COVID-19. Specimen: peripheral blood. This CDR3 is CASSLWEGRGPHEQYF. CDR3 nucleotide sequence: TGTGCCAGCAGTTTGTGGGAAGGTAGGGGGCCCCACGAGCAGTACTTC.